This T cell receptor beta chain stems from a study of patients and donors after allogeneic stem cell transplantation (dated by TCRdb to the early 2020s). At the junction V is shortened by 7 bases and J by 2 bases, with 15 bases in between. The germline V gene yields SQVTM for CDR1 and ANQGSEA for CDR2. The CDR3, cysteine through phenylalanine, is 14 amino acids long. Only the CDR3 part of the read is kept: 42 bases, read in frame from the first base. Libraries were built with RT-PCR. Sequencing relied on a NextSeq 550. The public reads were quality trimmed at Q25 with fastp and then assembled into clones with MiXCR by TCRdb, keeping productive beta chains. CDR3 protein duplicates are merged, each entry listing the most common genes and DNA. This sample holds approximately 140,000 distinct CDR3 sequences; approximately 35% were observed only once. The top ten hold 40% to 55% of the sample. This clonotype has only a few counts. What antigen it recognizes has not been identified. Base qualities are not provided; no much larger clone lies one nucleotide away.

This TCR derives from a human donor who was either an allogeneic HSCT recipient or a stem cell or donor lymphocyte infusion donor (not recorded which). It is not recorded whose cells these are; they may come from a transplant donor. The chain employs TRBV29-1 and TRBJ1-3; the D gene remains uncertain. Sequenced material: blood, either unsorted or a sorted T cell fraction (not recorded which). CDR3 protein: CSACRGDTGNTIYF. The DNA sequence reads TGCAGCGCCTGCCGAGGAGACACTGGAAACACCATATATTTT.